These 19 T cell receptor beta chains came from one sample sequenced in a study of T cell changes during pregnancy in multiple sclerosis. Sequenced by immunoSEQ multiplex PCR; TCRdb stores in-frame clones only, minus some. The repertoire holds about 110,000 clones, about 90% seen once, with roughly 1.5% in the top ten. This sample comprised peripheral blood, obtained before pregnancy. These receptors came from a female donor with multiple sclerosis, enrolled in a pregnancy study.

The chain combines TRBV5-5 with TRBJ1-4, with 7 bases identical to TRBD1. The germline CDR1 and CDR2 sequences are SGHKS and YYEKEE (reference sequence). Unmatched junction bases numbered 19, after V lost 4 bases and J lost 7 bases. This CDR3 is built from 18 residues. The CDR3 region is CASSPPGTDSRKGEKLFF. CDR3 sequence (DNA): TGTGCCAGCAGCCCGCCAGGGACAGATTCTAGAAAGGGTGAAAAACTGTTTTTT.

V usage is TRBV2 and J usage is TRBJ1-5; no reliable D call. CDR3 length equals 14 residues. V lost 5 bases, J lost 3 bases, and 11 bases lay in between. CDR1 and CDR2 from the germline V gene are SNHLY and FYNNEI. CDR3 nucleotide sequence: TGTGCCAGCAGTCTCGACGGAGACAATCAGCCCCAGCATTTT. This gives the protein CASSLDGDNQPQHF.

Comments on this clone: Other DNA sequences in this sample translate to the same CDR3. The chain has TRBV5-6 and TRBJ2-1, with TRBD2 as a possible D gene (6 bases). Germline V gene sequence: CDR1 SGHDT, CDR2 YYEEEE. Trimming pared 4 bases from V and 3 bases from J, leaving 17 bases between. The CDR3 runs to 16 residues. CDR3: CASSPPGTQRYNEQFF. In nucleotides, the CDR3 is TGTGCCAGCAGCCCCCCCGGGACTCAACGCTACAATGAGCAGTTCTTC.

V gene TRBV19 combines with J gene TRBJ1-1, with D possibly being TRBD1 (6 bases). V lost 5 bases to trimming and J lost 0 bases, with 13 bases between them. CDR3 size: 15 residues. Per germline, CDR1 LNHDA and CDR2 SQIVND (reference sequence). The CDR3 here is CASSSRTAMNTEAFF. In DNA form, the CDR3 reads TGTGCCAGTAGTTCCCGGACAGCCATGAACACTGAAGCTTTCTTT.

The chain uses TRBV7-2 and TRBJ1-1; D not certain. This CDR3 region has 14 residues. V shed 5 bases and J shed 0 bases, with 10 bases lying between them. CDR1 is SGHTA and CDR2 is FQGNSA in the germline V gene. For the CDR3, the DNA is TGTGCCAGCAGCCCTTATACAGTGAACACTGAAGCTTTCTTT. As protein: CASSPYTVNTEAFF.

The chain joins TRBV9 to TRBJ2-1, with TRBD2 matching over 12 bases. This CDR3 is 14 amino acids long. Unmatched junction bases numbered 2, after V lost 1 base and J lost 9 bases. CDR1 SGDLS and CDR2 YYNGEE come from the germline V gene. CDR3 sequence (DNA): TGTGCCAGCAGCGTAACTAGCGGGGGGCTTGAGCAGTTCTTC. The encoded protein is CASSVTSGGLEQFF.

The sample holds one count of this clone. V usage is TRBV7-2 and J usage is TRBJ2-5, with TRBD2 identical over 10 bases. This CDR3 region has 15 residues. CDR1 SGHTA and CDR2 FQGNSA come from the germline V gene. V was pared by 0 bases and J by 5 bases, with 3 bases of the junction left unmatched. The CDR3 coding sequence is TGTGCCAGCAGCTTAGCAGCGGGGGGGCCGGAGACCCAGTACTTC. The encoded protein is CASSLAAGGPETQYF.

The chain has TRBV5-1 and TRBJ2-3; no clear D gene. This CDR3 has 16 residues. Germline CDR1 is SGHRS and CDR2 is YFSETQ. V was pared by 4 bases and J by 0 bases, with 15 bases between. The CDR3 is CASSRHPATSTDTQYF. The DNA for the CDR3 is TGCGCCAGCAGCAGACATCCTGCCACTAGCACAGATACGCAGTATTTT.

The chain uses TRBV7-2 and TRBJ2-2, with 7 bases aligning to TRBD2. Germline loops: CDR1 SGHTA, CDR2 FQGNSA. There are 17 residues in the CDR3. J was trimmed by 0 bases and V by 0 bases; bases with no gene match: 4. In DNA form, the CDR3 reads TGTGCCAGCAGCTTAGCGAGCGGGGCCGCGAACACCGGGGAGCTGTTTTTT. The encoded protein is CASSLASGAANTGELFF.

The chain carries TRBV2 and TRBJ1-5, with TRBD1 matching 9 bases. Germline V gene lookup returns CDR1 SNHLY and CDR2 FYNNEI. V shed 6 bases, J shed 6 bases, and the junction held 6 bases outside the gene matches. This CDR3 has 14 amino acids. CDR3 DNA sequence: TGTGCCAGCAGGGGGACAGGGAAGTTTCAGCCCCAGCATTTT. This codes for CASRGTGKFQPQHF.

The J gene is TRBJ1-2, the V gene TRBV6-5; D possibly corresponds to TRBD1 (6 bases). V was shortened by 0 bases and J by 7 bases, with 15 bases between the two germline ends. The V gene's germline CDR1 is MNHEY and CDR2 SVGAGI. The CDR3 runs 15 residues. DNA of the CDR3: TGTGCCAGCAGTTACTCCCAGACAGGCCTCGGTGGCTACACCTTC. The encoded protein is CASSYSQTGLGGYTF.

This clone is a singleton in its sample. The chain carries TRBV27 and TRBJ2-7, with TRBD1 as a possible D gene (5 bases). This CDR3 contains 11 residues. CDR1 and CDR2 from the germline V gene are MNHEY and SMNVEV (reference sequence). V was pared by 8 bases and J by 2 bases, with 7 bases between. This CDR3 reads CASAGPYEQYF. CDR3 in DNA: TGTGCCAGCGCAGGGCCCTACGAGCAGTACTTC.

The chain uses TRBV11-3 and TRBJ2-3; D might be TRBD2 (5 bases). CDR3 length: 14 residues. Germline V gene data show CDR1 as SGHNT and CDR2 as YENEEA. With 1 base removed from V and 4 bases from J, the gap between germline ends came to 9 bases. Written as DNA, the CDR3 is TGTGCCAGCAGCTTAGGGACCGGGGCAGATACGCAGTATTTT. Translated: CASSLGTGADTQYF.

V gene TRBV7-9 combines with J gene TRBJ2-6; tentative D call: TRBD1 (6 bases). The CDR3 length is 17 residues. Trimming stripped 6 bases from V and 0 bases from J, with 15 bases between. The germline V gene has CDR1 SEHNR and CDR2 FQNEAQ (reference sequence). The CDR3 sequence: CASSRQDRGSGANVLTF. CDR3 bases: TGTGCCAGCAGTCGACAGGACCGTGGCTCTGGGGCCAACGTCCTGACTTTC.

The J gene is TRBJ2-1, the V gene TRBV7-9; D is perhaps TRBD2 (6 bases). The CDR3 is 17 amino acids. The V end lost 4 bases, the J end lost 0 bases, and 16 bases lay between the germline ends. Germline CDR1 is SEHNR and CDR2 is FQNEAQ (reference sequence). This CDR3 is CASSSDWRGSSYNEQFF. The CDR3 nucleotides read TGTGCCAGCAGCTCCGACTGGCGGGGTAGCTCCTACAATGAGCAGTTCTTC.

The chain uses TRBV6-5 and TRBJ1-2; 8 positions match TRBD1. V lost 6 bases and J lost 4; bases outside the gene matches: 4. Germline V CDR1 and CDR2: MNHEY, SVGAGI. This CDR3 has 13 residues. Here the CDR3 DNA reads TGTGCCAGCAGGTCAGGGGGCAGCTATGGCTACACCTTC. Residues: CASRSGGSYGYTF.

This rearrangement joins TRBV27 to TRBJ2-7; tentative D call: TRBD2 (6 bases). CDR1 MNHEY and CDR2 SMNVEV come from the germline V gene (reference sequence). V shed 2 bases and J shed 0 bases, with 11 bases lying between them. The CDR3 sequence is 15 residues long. Written as DNA, the CDR3 is TGTGCCAGCAGTTTACGTGGGACTTACTCCTACGAGCAGTACTTC. It specifies CASSLRGTYSYEQYF.

The chain combines TRBV28 with TRBJ1-2; 9 bases line up with TRBD1. From germline, CDR1 is MDHEN and CDR2 SYDVKM. V lost 5 bases and J lost 3; bases outside the gene matches: 7. The CDR3 is 15 residues long. The CDR3 region is CASSQPTGGDYGYTF. The CDR3 DNA is TGTGCCAGCAGTCAACCGACAGGGGGGGACTATGGCTACACCTTC.

DNA of the CDR3: TGTGCCAGCAGCCAAGACCCCTTAGCGGGAGCAGGGTACGAGCAGTACTTC. Translating gives CASSQDPLAGAGYEQYF. The V gene is TRBV4-2, the J gene TRBJ2-7; TRBD2 matches 9 bases. The junction had 10 bases not matched to a gene; V was cut back by 0 bases and J by 4 bases. CDR1 is LGHNA, CDR2 YNFKEQ, per germline. This CDR3 contains 17 residues.